These 20 T cell receptor beta chains came from one sample sequenced in a study of T cell changes during pregnancy in multiple sclerosis. Clones were sequenced by immunoSEQ multiplex PCR, and TCRdb holds only the in-frame ones, with some missing. The table has approximately 100,000 clones, about 94% seen once. The sequenced sample was peripheral blood, obtained before pregnancy. Source of these receptors: a female donor with multiple sclerosis, enrolled in a pregnancy study.

V and J are TRBV27 and TRBJ1-2; D is unresolved. V lost 4 bases, J lost 3 bases, and 15 bases lay in between. Germline V lookup: CDR1 MNHEY, CDR2 SMNVEV (reference sequence). CDR3 length equals 15 residues. CDR3 bases: TGTGCCAGCAGTTCACCGGCGGGGAACGACTATGGCTACACCTTC. Its protein product is CASSSPAGNDYGYTF.

The chain couples TRBV4-3 to TRBJ2-7, with 12 bases matching TRBD2. CDR1 LGHNA and CDR2 YSLEER come from the germline V gene. J lost 4 bases, V lost 4 bases, and 5 bases had no gene match. The CDR3 is 15 amino acids. The CDR3 spells CASSPTTSGSYEQYF. Here the CDR3 DNA reads TGCGCCAGCAGCCCCACGACTAGCGGGAGTTACGAGCAGTACTTC.

The rearrangement links TRBV4-2 to TRBJ1-1; 7 bases match TRBD1. J lost 11 bases, V lost 0 bases, and 6 bases had no gene match. The CDR3 runs to 13 residues. In germline, CDR1 is LGHNA, CDR2 YNFKEQ. CDR3 bases: TGTGCCAGCAGCCAAGACGACAGGGTCGATGCTTTCTTT. Its translation: CASSQDDRVDAFF.

The chain recombines TRBV30 with TRBJ1-2, with 12 bases that match TRBD1. This CDR3 spans 13 amino acids. Germline values: CDR1 GTSNPN, CDR2 SVGIG (reference sequence). V shed 3 bases, J shed 8 bases, and the junction held 4 bases outside the gene matches. CDR3 residues: CAWRGTGGKGYTF. Here the CDR3 DNA reads TGTGCCTGGAGGGGGACAGGGGGCAAGGGCTACACCTTC.

CDR3 in DNA: TGTGCCAGCAGTGGGGTCGGGAACGAGCAGTACTTC. Translated, it gives CASSGVGNEQYF. V usage is TRBV25-1 and J usage is TRBJ2-7, with D perhaps matching TRBD2 (5 bases). The germline gives CDR1 MGHDK, CDR2 SYGVNS. The CDR3 has 12 residues. Trimming stripped 4 bases from V and 5 bases from J, with 9 bases between.

V usage is TRBV27 and J usage is TRBJ1-1, with TRBD1 identical over 8 bases. The CDR3 has 16 residues. The V and J ends lost 4 bases and 5 bases, in that order; junction bases with no gene match: 12. Per the germline V gene, CDR1 is MNHEY and CDR2 is SMNVEV (reference sequence). This CDR3 is CASSSPGQGTYTEAFF. The CDR3 DNA follows: TGTGCCAGCAGTTCCCCTGGACAGGGAACCTATACTGAAGCTTTCTTT.

The V gene is TRBV19, the J gene TRBJ1-5; D gene ambiguous. V shed 3 bases and J shed 4 bases, with 13 bases lying between them. CDR1 is LNHDA, CDR2 SQIVND, per germline (reference sequence). CDR3 length: 15 residues. For the CDR3, the DNA is TGTGCCAGTAGTATTGACTTTTCCTCTAATCAGCCCCAGCATTTT. Amino acid sequence: CASSIDFSSNQPQHF.

The chain uses TRBV6-6 and TRBJ2-3; TRBD1 aligns across 9 bases. The CDR3 is 16 residues long. With V trimmed by 11 bases and J by 6 bases, 18 bases remained unmatched. Germline values: CDR1 MNHNY, CDR2 SVGAGI (reference sequence). The CDR3 is CASHTGGKARLDTQYF. The CDR3 nucleotides are TGTGCCTCGCACACAGGGGGCAAAGCAAGGTTGGATACGCAGTATTTT.

This rearrangement joins TRBV13 to TRBJ2-3; 9 bases map to TRBD2. Germline V gene lookup returns CDR1 PRHDT and CDR2 FYEKMQ (reference sequence). The CDR3 covers 17 residues. Germline trimming cut 0 bases from V and 2 bases from J; bases unmatched to any gene: 6. This chain's CDR3 is CASSLGTGGRATDTQYF. In nucleotides, the CDR3 is TGTGCCAGCAGCTTAGGGACCGGCGGGAGGGCCACAGATACGCAGTATTTT.

This chain uses TRBV11-2 with TRBJ2-5; TRBD1 matches 7 bases. This CDR3 is 16 amino acids long. Germline CDR1 and CDR2: SGHAT and FQNNGV. Trimming took 5 bases from V and 2 from J; bases not matched to a gene: 11. CDR3 nucleotides: TGTGCCAGCAGCCCCCCAGACAGGGTGTTTCAAGAGACCCAGTACTTC. It yields the protein CASSPPDRVFQETQYF.

V is TRBV5-4 and J is TRBJ2-5; D unclear. Germline CDR1 reads SGHNT; CDR2 reads YYREEE (reference sequence). This CDR3 is 14 amino acids long. Trimming left V 1 base short and J 5 bases short, with 12 bases between. This chain's CDR3 is CASSLLLGPETQYF. CDR3 nucleotide sequence: TGTGCCAGCAGCTTGTTACTGGGCCCGGAGACCCAGTACTTC.

The rearrangement uses TRBV6-5 and TRBJ2-7; D may be TRBD2 (6 bases). The CDR3 is 15 amino acids. Trimming stripped 6 bases from V and 4 bases from J, with 19 bases between. From germline, CDR1 is MNHEY and CDR2 SVGAGI. The CDR3 sequence: CASRGDGSLGYEQYF. The CDR3 DNA reads TGTGCCAGCAGAGGAGACGGGAGCCTAGGGTACGAGCAGTACTTC.

V is TRBV20-1 and J is TRBJ2-1, with D possibly matching TRBD1 (6 bases). CDR3 length equals 11 residues. V was pared by 7 bases and J by 15 bases, with 19 bases between. Germline V CDR1 and CDR2: DFQATT, SNEGSKA (reference sequence). The CDR3 reads CSVWGQGVGFF. The CDR3 region has the DNA TGCAGTGTGTGGGGACAAGGGGTTGGGTTCTTC.

This chain links TRBV5-1 with TRBJ2-5, with 7 bases aligning to TRBD1. Unmatched junction bases numbered 9, after V lost 4 bases and J lost 3 bases. This CDR3 is built from 15 residues. Germline CDR1 and CDR2: SGHRS and YFSETQ. The CDR3 nucleotides are TGCGCCAGCAGCCCCAGGACAGGTTTGGAAGAGACCCAGTACTTC. Its protein is CASSPRTGLEETQYF.

This chain links TRBV11-2 with TRBJ1-2; 7 bases agree with TRBD1. Germline V lookup: CDR1 SGHAT, CDR2 FQNNGV. CDR3 length: 16 amino acids. Trimming took 4 bases from V and 2 from J; bases not matched to a gene: 10. The CDR3 DNA follows: TGTGCCAGCAGCTCGATAAAGACAGGGACAAACTATGGCTACACCTTC. Its protein product is CASSSIKTGTNYGYTF.

V and J are TRBV5-4 and TRBJ1-2; the match to TRBD1 covers 7 bases. The CDR3 is made up of 15 amino acids. With V trimmed by 3 bases and J by 0 bases, 5 bases remained unmatched. Germline values: CDR1 SGHNT, CDR2 YYREEE (reference sequence). This CDR3 reads CASSSRDSPNYGYTF. In nucleotides, the CDR3 is TGTGCCAGCAGCTCCCGGGACAGTCCTAACTATGGCTACACCTTC.

J is TRBJ2-1 and V is TRBV5-4, with 7 bases fitting TRBD1. From germline, CDR1 is SGHNT and CDR2 YYREEE (reference sequence). This CDR3 is built from 14 residues. V shed 0 bases and J 8 bases; nucleotides not matched to a gene: 5. The CDR3: CASSLETGWDEQFF. The CDR3 coding sequence is TGTGCCAGCAGCTTGGAGACAGGGTGGGATGAGCAGTTCTTC.

This chain connects TRBV29-1 to TRBJ1-2; D remains ambiguous. This CDR3 comprises 13 residues. Germline CDR1 and CDR2: SQVTM and ANQGSEA. The V end was cut by 4 bases, the J end by 3 bases, with 12 bases between. Here the CDR3 reads CSVVEGMDYGYTF. The CDR3 DNA follows: TGCAGCGTTGTGGAGGGTATGGACTATGGCTACACCTTC.

The chain joins TRBV7-2 to TRBJ2-2; perhaps TRBD2 as D (5 bases). Germline values: CDR1 SGHTA, CDR2 FQGNSA. There are 15 residues in the CDR3. V lost 1 base to trimming and J lost 7 bases, with 13 bases between them. The CDR3 bases are TGTGCCAGCAGCTTAGTTGGCGGGTTGGTCGGGGAGCTGTTTTTT. Translating gives CASSLVGGLVGELFF. Full variable domain (remainder filled in from reference TRBV7-2 and TRBJ2-2): GAGVSQSPSNKVTEKGKDVELRCDPISGHTALYWYRQSLGQGLEFLIYFQGNSAPDKSGLPSDRFSAERTGGSVSTLTIQRTQQEDSAVYLCASSLVGGLVGELFFGEGSRLTVL.

The genes are TRBV5-6 and TRBJ2-7; 11 positions agree with TRBD2. The CDR3 loop spans 14 amino acids. With V trimmed by 4 bases and J by 3 bases, 3 bases remained unmatched. Germline CDR1 and CDR2: SGHDT and YYEEEE. The CDR3, as DNA: TGTGCCAGCAGCCCGGGGACTAGCGGCTACGAGCAGTACTTC. This encodes CASSPGTSGYEQYF.